This is a list of T cell receptor beta chains from one sample in a study of T cell responses to AZD1222 COVID-19 vaccine. TCRdb's table, derived via immunoSEQ multiplex PCR, lists solely in-frame clones and lacks some. In the table there are roughly 120,000 clones, 88% of which are singletons. The source was peripheral blood, collected on day 0 of AZD1222 vaccination. These receptors were taken from an adult in good health. CDR3s include the opening cysteine and the closing phenylalanine or tryptophan. D genes are given only for firm matches. Size values are once, few and many counts, or a class for expanded clones, and some rows have none.

d_gene	abundance	v_gene	j_gene	CDR3nt	CDR3aa
TRBD2	.	TRBV11-3	TRBJ2-7	TGTGCCAGCGGGAGGGCCTTCCGCGAGCAGTACTTC	CASGRAFREQYF
.	.	TRBV13	TRBJ1-2	TGTGCCAGCAGCGCTCAGGGGACCAACTATGGCTACACCTTC	CASSAQGTNYGYTF
.	.	TRBV29-1	TRBJ1-3	TGCAGCGTCCGAGGAGTCGCTGGAAACACCATATATTTT	CSVRGVAGNTIYF
TRBD1	.	TRBV11-2	TRBJ2-7	TGTGCCAGCAGCTTAGGTATCAATTGGGACAGCGAGGGAGAGCAGTACTTC	CASSLGINWDSEGEQYF
.	.	TRBV5-6	TRBJ2-1	TGTGCCAGCAGCTCCGGGGGTAGCTACAATGAGCAGTTCTTC	CASSSGGSYNEQFF
TRBD1	.	TRBV5-1	TRBJ1-3	TGCGCCAGCAGCCTGTTAGGACAGGGAACGGCTGGAAACACCATATATTTT	CASSLLGQGTAGNTIYF
.	.	TRBV3-1/TRBV3-2	TRBJ2-7	TGTGCCAGCAGCCAGGACCTCTCTCGATACGAGCAGTACTTC	CASSQDLSRYEQYF
TRBD1	.	TRBV11-2	TRBJ2-7	TGTGCCAGCACGCCGGGACAGGGAGACGAGCAGTACTTC	CASTPGQGDEQYF
TRBD1	.	TRBV6-5	TRBJ2-7	TGTGCCAGCAAACCTAGGACAGGGGCAGCCGAGCAGTACTTC	CASKPRTGAAEQYF
TRBD1	.	TRBV10-3	TRBJ1-2	TGTGCCATCAGTGAGATCGACAGGGCCAACTATGGCTACACCTTC	CAISEIDRANYGYTF
.	.	TRBV19	TRBJ2-5	TGTGCCAGTAGTATTGGGGGCGGAGGAACCCAGTACTTC	CASSIGGGGTQYF
.	once	TRBV13	TRBJ2-5	TGTGCCAGCAGCTCCCGAGATCGACAAGAGACCCAGTACTTC	CASSSRDRQETQYF
TRBD1	.	TRBV5-1	TRBJ1-1	TGCGCCAGCAGCCAGACAGGGGGCATGAACACTGAAGCTTTCTTT	CASSQTGGMNTEAFF
TRBD1	.	TRBV6-4	TRBJ2-2	TGTGCCAGCCGGGACAGCCCGACCACCGGGGAGCTGTTTTTT	CASRDSPTTGELFF
.	.	TRBV21-1	TRBJ2-1	TGTGCCAGCAGGAAATCTGTACTAGCTAGCGGGGGGTTCTCCTACAATGAGCAGTTCTTC	CASRKSVLASGGFSYNEQFF
TRBD2	.	TRBV7-9	TRBJ2-7	TGTGCCAGCAGCTTGGTAACCGGACTAGAAAGGTACGAGCAGTACTTC	CASSLVTGLERYEQYF